What follows is one TCR beta chain and its context. The sample originates from a study of CD8 T cells in Susac syndrome. Across the whole study: Active disease was present in about six of the sequenced Susac syndrome patients, and remission in under 10.

With random hexamers, 0.5 to 1 ug RNA was reverse transcribed. It was immunoSEQ multiplex PCR that amplified TCR beta CDR3 across 54 Vbeta and 13 Jbeta. TCRdb reanalysed the immunoSEQ multiplex PCR reads using MiXCR and keeps one entry per CDR3 protein. The data hold about 130,000 distinct CDR3 sequences, with approximately 95% observed a single time. CDR3 size: 15 residues. Per germline, CDR1 SGDLS and CDR2 YYNGEE. V trimming: 5 bases; J trimming: 4 bases; junction bases outside the gene matches: 11. Material: CD8+ T cells from PBMCs. J is TRBJ1-2 and V is TRBV9; the match to TRBD1 covers 7 bases. The sequence was obtained from a human donor with Susac syndrome. The CDR3 loop is CASRGTGATGYGYTF. The CDR3 DNA follows: TGTGCCAGCAGGGGAACAGGGGCGACTGGCTATGGCTACACCTTC.